This T cell receptor beta chain was documented in a study of shared clonotypes between healthy human individuals. Method: immunoSEQ multiplex PCR; TCRdb's copy keeps in-frame clones and lacks some. The table lists about 2.1 million clones, just over 90% of them singletons. Naive CD8 cells, CD45RO-negative and positively selected for CCR7, excluded terminally differentiated effector memory CD45RA+ cells. Germline V gene data show CDR1 as SEHNR and CDR2 as FQNEAQ (reference sequence). V dropped 5 bases and J dropped 1 base, with 12 bases sitting between them. CDR3 size: 15 residues. The source material was naive CD8+ T cells from PBMCs. This receptor was obtained from a man aged 18 to 29 in good health. Some clones in this sample may be carry-over from other donors' samples. The V call is TRBV7-9, the J call TRBJ2-1; no clear D gene. The CDR3: CASSPVSLSYNEQFF. The CDR3 nucleotides read TGTGCCAGCAGCCCGGTGTCCTTATCCTACAATGAGCAGTTCTTC.